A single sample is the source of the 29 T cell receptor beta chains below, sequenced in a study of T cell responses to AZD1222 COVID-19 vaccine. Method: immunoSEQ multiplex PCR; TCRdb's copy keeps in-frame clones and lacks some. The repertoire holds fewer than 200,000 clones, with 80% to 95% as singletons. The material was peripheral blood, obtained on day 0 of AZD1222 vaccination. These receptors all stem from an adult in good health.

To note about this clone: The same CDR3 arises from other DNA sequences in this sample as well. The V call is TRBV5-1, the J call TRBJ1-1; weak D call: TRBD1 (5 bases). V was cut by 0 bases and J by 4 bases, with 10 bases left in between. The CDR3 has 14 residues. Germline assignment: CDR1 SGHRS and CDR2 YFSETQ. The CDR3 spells CASSLAGGGTEAFF. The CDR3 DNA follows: TGCGCCAGCAGCTTGGCGGGGGGAGGCACTGAAGCTTTCTTT.

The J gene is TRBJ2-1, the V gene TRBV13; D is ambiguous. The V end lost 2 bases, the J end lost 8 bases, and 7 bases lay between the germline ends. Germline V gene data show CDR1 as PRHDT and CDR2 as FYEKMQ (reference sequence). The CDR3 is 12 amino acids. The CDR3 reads CASSLPRDEQFF. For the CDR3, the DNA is TGTGCCAGCAGCTTACCCCGCGATGAGCAGTTCTTC.

CDR3 DNA: TGTGCCAGCAGCTTAGTAGCAGGGAGCTCCTACAATGAGCAGTTCTTC. This gives the protein CASSLVAGSSYNEQFF. This chain links TRBV7-2 with TRBJ2-1; D assignment may be TRBD1 or TRBD2 (5 bases each). Trimming cost V 1 base and J 0 bases, with 10 bases left between them. Looked up from germline, CDR1 is SGHTA and CDR2 is FQGNSA. The CDR3 length is 16 residues.

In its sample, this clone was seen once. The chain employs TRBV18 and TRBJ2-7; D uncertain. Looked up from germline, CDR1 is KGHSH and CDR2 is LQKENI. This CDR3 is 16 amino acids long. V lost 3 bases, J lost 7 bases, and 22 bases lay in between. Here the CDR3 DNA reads TGTGCCAGCTCACCTCCGCAGGCGACCAACTTGAATGAGCAGTACTTC. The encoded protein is CASSPPQATNLNEQYF.

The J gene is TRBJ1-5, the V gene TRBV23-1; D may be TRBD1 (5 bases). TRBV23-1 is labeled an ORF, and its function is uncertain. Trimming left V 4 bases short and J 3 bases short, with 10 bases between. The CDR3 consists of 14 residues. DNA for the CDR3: TGCGCCAGCAGTCCCAGGGAGAACAATCAGCCCCAGCATTTT. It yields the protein CASSPRENNQPQHF.

The chain's CDR3 is CASSYSRDIQYF. CDR3 in DNA: TGTGCCAGCAGTTACTCCCGGGACATTCAGTACTTC. This chain joins TRBV6-2 or TRBV6-3 and TRBJ2-4, with D unclear. The CDR3 length is 12 residues. CDR1 is MNHEY and CDR2 is SVGEGT in the germline V gene. V dropped 0 bases and J dropped 8 bases, with 5 bases sitting between them.

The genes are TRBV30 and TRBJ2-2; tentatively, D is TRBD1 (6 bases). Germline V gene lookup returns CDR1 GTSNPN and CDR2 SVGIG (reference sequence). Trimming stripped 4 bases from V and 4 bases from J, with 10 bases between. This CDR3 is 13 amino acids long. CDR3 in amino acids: CAWNRVGTGELFF. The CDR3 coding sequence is TGTGCCTGGAACAGGGTCGGCACCGGGGAGCTGTTTTTT. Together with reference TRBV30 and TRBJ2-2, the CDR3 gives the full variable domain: SQTIHQWPATLVQPVGSPLSLECTVEGTSNPNLYWYRQAAGRGLQLLFYSVGIGQISSEVPQNLSASRPQDRQFILSSKKLLLSDSGFYLCAWNRVGTGELFFGEGSRLTVL.

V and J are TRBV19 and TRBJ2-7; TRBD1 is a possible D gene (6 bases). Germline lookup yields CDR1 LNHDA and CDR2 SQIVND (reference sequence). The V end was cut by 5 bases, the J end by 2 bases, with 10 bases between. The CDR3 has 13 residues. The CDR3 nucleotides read TGTGCCAGTAGTCCACAGGGAACCTACGAGCAGTACTTC. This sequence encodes CASSPQGTYEQYF.

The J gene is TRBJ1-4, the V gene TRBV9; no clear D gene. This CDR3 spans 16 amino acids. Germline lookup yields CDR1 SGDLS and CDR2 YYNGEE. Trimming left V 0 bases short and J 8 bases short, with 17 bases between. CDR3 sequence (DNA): TGTGCCAGCAGCGTAGGAGTGTTGGACGGAGAGGAAAAACTGTTTTTT. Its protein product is CASSVGVLDGEEKLFF.

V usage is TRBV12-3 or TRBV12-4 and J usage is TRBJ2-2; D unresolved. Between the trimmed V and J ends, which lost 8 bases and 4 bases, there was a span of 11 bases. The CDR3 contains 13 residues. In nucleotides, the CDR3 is TGTGCCAGCTCTAGAACTCTCACCGGGGAGCTGTTTTTT. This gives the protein CASSRTLTGELFF.

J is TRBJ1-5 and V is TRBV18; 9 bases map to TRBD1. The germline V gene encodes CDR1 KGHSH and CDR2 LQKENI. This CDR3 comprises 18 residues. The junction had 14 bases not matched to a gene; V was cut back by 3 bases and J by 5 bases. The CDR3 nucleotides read TGTGCCAGCTCACCCGGGACAGGGCTACGACCGCGCGATCAGCCCCAGCATTTT. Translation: CASSPGTGLRPRDQPQHF.

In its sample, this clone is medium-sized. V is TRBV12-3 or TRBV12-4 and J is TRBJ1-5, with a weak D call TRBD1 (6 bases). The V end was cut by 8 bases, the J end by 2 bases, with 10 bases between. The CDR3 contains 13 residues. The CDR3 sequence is CASARGGNQPQHF. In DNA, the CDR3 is TGTGCCAGCGCCAGGGGTGGCAATCAGCCCCAGCATTTT.

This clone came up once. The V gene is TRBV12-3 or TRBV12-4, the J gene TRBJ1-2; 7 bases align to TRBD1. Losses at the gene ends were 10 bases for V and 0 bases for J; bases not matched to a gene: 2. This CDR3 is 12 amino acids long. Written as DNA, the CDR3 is TGTGCCACGGGACAGACTAACTATGGCTACACCTTC. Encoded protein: CATGQTNYGYTF.

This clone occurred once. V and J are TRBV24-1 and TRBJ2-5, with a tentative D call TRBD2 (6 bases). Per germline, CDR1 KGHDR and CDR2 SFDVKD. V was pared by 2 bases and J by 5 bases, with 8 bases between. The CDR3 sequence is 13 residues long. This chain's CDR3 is CATSDSGTETQYF. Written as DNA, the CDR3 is TGTGCCACCAGTGATTCAGGGACTGAGACCCAGTACTTC.

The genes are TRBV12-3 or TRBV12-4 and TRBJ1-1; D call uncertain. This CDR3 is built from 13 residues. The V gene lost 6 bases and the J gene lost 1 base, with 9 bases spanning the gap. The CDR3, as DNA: TGTGCCAGCAGGAAGGTGGGGAACACTGAAGCTTTCTTT. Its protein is CASRKVGNTEAFF.

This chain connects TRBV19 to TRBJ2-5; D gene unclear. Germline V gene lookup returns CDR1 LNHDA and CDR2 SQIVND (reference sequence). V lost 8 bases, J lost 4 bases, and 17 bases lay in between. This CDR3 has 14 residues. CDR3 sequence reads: CASDSGLRGETQYF. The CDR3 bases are TGTGCCAGTGATAGTGGGCTTCGAGGAGAGACCCAGTACTTC.

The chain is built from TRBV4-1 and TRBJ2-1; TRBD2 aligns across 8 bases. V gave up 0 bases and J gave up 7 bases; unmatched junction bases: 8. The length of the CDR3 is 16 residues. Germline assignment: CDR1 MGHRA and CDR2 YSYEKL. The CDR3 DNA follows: TGCGCCAGCAGCCAAGATTCAACTAGCGGCGGGAATGAGCAGTTCTTC. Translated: CASSQDSTSGGNEQFF.

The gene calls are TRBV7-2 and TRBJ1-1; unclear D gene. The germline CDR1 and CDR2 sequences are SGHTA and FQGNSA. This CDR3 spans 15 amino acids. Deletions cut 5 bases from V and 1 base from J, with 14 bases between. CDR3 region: CASSKEIKRNTEAFF. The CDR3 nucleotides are TGTGCCAGCAGCAAAGAGATAAAAAGGAACACTGAAGCTTTCTTT.

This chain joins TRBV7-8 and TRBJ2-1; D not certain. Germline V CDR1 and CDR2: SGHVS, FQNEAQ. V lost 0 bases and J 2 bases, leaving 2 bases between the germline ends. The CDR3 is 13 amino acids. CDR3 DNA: TGTGCCAGCAGCTTAGCGCCCTACAATGAGCAGTTCTTC. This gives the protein CASSLAPYNEQFF.

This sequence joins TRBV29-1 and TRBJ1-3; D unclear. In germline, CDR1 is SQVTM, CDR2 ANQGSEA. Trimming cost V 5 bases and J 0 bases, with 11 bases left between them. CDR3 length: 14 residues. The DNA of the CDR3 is TGCAGCGTTTTTGGAGGTTACTCTGGAAACACCATATATTTT. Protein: CSVFGGYSGNTIYF. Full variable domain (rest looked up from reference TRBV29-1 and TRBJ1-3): SAVISQKPSRDICQRGTSLTIQCQVDSQVTMMFWYRQQPGQSLTLIATANQGSEATYESGFVIDKFPISRPNLTFSTLTVSNMSPEDSSIYLCSVFGGYSGNTIYFGEGSWLTVV.

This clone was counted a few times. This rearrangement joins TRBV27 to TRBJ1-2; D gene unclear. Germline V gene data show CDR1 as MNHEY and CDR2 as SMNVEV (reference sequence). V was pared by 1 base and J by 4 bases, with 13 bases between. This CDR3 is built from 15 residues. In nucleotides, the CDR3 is TGTGCCAGCAGTTTATTGGGCTCCAAGGTCTATGGCTACACCTTC. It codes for CASSLLGSKVYGYTF.

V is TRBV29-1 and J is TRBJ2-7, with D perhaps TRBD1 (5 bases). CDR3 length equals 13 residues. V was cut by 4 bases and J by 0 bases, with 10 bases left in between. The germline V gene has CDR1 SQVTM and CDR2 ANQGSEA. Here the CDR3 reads CSVGGRASYEQYF. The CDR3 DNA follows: TGCAGCGTTGGCGGCAGGGCCTCCTACGAGCAGTACTTC.

The CDR3 DNA sequence: TGTGCCAGCAGTGAATTGGGCACTTTGAACACTGAAGCTTTCTTT. As protein: CASSELGTLNTEAFF. The rearrangement joins TRBV6-1 to TRBJ1-1; no clear D. V lost 2 bases and J lost 0, with 10 bases in between. This CDR3 is 15 amino acids long. Germline CDR1 and CDR2: MNHNS and SASEGT.

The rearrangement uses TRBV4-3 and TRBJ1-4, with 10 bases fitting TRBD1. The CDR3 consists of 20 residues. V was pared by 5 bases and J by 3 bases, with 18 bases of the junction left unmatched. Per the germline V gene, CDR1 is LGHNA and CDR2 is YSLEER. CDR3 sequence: CASSFNRDRGYLGANEKLFF. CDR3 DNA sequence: TGCGCCAGCAGCTTTAATCGGGACAGGGGTTATCTGGGAGCTAATGAAAAACTGTTTTTT.

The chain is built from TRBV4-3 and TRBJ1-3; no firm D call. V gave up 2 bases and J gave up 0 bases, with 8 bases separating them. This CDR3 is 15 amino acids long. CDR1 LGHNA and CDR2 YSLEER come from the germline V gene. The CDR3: CASSQSASSGNTIYF. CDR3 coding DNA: TGCGCCAGCAGCCAAAGCGCTTCCTCTGGAAACACCATATATTTT.

The CDR3, as DNA: TGTGCCACCAGTGACCCCAATAAGGCTACTGAAGCTTTCTTT. Its translation is CATSDPNKATEAFF. The rearrangement uses TRBV24-1 and TRBJ1-1, with no clear D. The CDR3 is 14 residues long. Per germline, CDR1 KGHDR and CDR2 SFDVKD. V shed 4 bases and J shed 5 bases, with 13 bases lying between them.

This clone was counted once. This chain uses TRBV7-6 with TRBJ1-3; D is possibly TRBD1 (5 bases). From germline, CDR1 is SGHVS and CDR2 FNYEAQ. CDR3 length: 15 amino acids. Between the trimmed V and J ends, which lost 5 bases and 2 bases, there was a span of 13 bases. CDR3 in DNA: TGTGCCAGCAGCCCTAGCGGGGGGGCTGGAAACACCATATATTTT. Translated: CASSPSGGAGNTIYF.

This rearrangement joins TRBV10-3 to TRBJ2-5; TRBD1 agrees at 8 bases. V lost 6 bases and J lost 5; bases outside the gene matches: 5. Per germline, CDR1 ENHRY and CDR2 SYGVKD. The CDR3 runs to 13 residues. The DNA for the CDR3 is TGTGCCATCAGCAGACAGGGGACGGAGACCCAGTACTTC. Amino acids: CAISRQGTETQYF.

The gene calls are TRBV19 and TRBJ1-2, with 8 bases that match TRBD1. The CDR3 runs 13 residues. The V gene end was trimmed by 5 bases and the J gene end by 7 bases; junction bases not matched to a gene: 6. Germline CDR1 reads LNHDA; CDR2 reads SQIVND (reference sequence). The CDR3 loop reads CASSSDREVGYTF. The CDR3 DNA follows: TGTGCCAGTAGTTCGGACAGGGAGGTTGGCTACACCTTC.